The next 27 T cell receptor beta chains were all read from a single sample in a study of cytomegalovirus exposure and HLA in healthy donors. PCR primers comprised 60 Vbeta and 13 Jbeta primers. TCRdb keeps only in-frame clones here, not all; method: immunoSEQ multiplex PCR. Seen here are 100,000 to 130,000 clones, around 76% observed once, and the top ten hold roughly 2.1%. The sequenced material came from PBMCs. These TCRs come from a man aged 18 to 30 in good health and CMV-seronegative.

The CDR3 loop reads CASSRTGVGTEAFF. As DNA, the CDR3 is TGTGCCAGCAGCCGGACAGGGGTTGGAACTGAAGCTTTCTTT. The V call is TRBV6-5, the J call TRBJ1-1; the match to TRBD1 covers 9 bases. The CDR3 length is 14 residues. The V gene end was trimmed by 6 bases and the J gene end by 5 bases; junction bases not matched to a gene: 7. Germline V CDR1 and CDR2: MNHEY, SVGAGI.

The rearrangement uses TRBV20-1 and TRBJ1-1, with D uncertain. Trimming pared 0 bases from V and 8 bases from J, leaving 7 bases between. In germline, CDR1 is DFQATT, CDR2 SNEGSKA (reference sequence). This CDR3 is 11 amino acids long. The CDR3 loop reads CSARDLEEAFF. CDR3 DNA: TGCAGTGCTAGAGATCTGGAGGAAGCTTTCTTT.

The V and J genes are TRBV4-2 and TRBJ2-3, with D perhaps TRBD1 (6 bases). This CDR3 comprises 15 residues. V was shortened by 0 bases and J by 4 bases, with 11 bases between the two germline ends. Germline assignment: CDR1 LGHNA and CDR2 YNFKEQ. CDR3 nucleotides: TGTGCCAGCAGCCAAGACACAGGGTTAGCAGATACGCAGTATTTT. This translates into CASSQDTGLADTQYF.

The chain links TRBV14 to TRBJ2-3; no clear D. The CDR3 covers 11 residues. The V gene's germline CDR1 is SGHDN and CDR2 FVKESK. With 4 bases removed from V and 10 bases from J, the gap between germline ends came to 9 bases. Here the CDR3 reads CASSPGFAQYF. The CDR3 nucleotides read TGTGCCAGCAGCCCCGGGTTTGCGCAGTATTTT.

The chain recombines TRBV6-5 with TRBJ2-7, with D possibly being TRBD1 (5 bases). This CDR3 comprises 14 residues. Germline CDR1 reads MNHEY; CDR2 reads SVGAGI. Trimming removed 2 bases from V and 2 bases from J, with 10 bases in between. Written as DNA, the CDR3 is TGTGCCAGCAGTTACAGGGGTCTAACCTACGAGCAGTACTTC. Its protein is CASSYRGLTYEQYF.

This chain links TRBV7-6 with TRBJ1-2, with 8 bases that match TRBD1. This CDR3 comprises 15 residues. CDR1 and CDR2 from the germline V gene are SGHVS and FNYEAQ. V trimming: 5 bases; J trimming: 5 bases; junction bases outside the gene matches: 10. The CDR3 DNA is TGTGCCAGCAGCCCCACGACAGGGGCGCGTTATGGCTACACCTTC. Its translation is CASSPTTGARYGYTF.

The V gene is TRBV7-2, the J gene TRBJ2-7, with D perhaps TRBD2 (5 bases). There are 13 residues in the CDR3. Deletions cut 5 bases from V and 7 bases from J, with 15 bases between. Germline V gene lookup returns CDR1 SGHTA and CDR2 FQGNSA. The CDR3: CASSTGEKREQYF. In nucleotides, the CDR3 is TGTGCCAGCAGCACCGGGGAGAAAAGGGAGCAGTACTTC.

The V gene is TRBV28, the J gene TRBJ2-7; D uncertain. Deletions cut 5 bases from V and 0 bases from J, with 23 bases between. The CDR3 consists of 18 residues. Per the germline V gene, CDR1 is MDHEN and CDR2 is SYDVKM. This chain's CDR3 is CASSPPPGSSWSSYEQYF. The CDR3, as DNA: TGTGCCAGCAGTCCCCCACCCGGAAGCAGTTGGAGCTCCTACGAGCAGTACTTC.

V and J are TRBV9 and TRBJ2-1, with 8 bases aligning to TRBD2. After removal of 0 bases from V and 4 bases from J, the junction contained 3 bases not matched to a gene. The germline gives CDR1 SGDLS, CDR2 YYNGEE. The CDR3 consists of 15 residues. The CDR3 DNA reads TGTGCCAGCAGCGTAGCGGGGGGGCCGTACAATGAGCAGTTCTTC. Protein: CASSVAGGPYNEQFF.

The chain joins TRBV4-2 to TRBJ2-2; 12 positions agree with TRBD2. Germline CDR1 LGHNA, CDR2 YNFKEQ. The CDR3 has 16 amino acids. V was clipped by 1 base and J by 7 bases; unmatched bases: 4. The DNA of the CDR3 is TGTGCCAGCAGCCAAGCTAGCGGGGGGGCCAACGGGGAGCTGTTTTTT. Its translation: CASSQASGGANGELFF.

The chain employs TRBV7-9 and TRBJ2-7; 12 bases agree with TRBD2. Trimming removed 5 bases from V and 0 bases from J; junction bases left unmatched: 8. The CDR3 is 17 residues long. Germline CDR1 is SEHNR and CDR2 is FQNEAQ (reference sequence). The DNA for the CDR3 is TGTGCCAGCAGCCGGACTAGCGGGATTGAAAGCTCCTACGAGCAGTACTTC. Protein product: CASSRTSGIESSYEQYF.

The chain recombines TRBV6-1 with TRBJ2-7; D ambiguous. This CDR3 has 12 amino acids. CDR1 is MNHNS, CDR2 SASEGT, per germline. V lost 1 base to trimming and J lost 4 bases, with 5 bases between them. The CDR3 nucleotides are TGTGCCAGCAGTGAAGGACATTACGAGCAGTACTTC. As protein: CASSEGHYEQYF.

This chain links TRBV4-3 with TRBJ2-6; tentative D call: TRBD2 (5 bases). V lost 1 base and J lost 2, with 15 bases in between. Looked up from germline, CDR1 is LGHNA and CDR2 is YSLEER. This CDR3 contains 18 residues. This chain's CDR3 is CASSQAPRRGTGANVLTF. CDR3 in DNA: TGCGCCAGCAGCCAAGCCCCCCGGAGAGGGACTGGGGCCAACGTCCTGACTTTC.

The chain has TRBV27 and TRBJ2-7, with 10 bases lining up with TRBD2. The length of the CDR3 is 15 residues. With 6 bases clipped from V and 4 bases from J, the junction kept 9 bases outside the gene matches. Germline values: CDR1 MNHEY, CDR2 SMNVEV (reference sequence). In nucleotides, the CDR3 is TGTGCCAGCAGGAACGCACTAGCGGGGTGGTACGAGCAGTACTTC. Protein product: CASRNALAGWYEQYF.

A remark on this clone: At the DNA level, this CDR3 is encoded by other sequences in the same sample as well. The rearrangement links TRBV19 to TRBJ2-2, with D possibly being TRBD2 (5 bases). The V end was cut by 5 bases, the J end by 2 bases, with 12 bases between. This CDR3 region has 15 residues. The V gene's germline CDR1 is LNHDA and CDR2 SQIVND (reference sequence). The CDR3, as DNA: TGTGCCAGTAGTGCCGGACTGATAAACACCGGGGAGCTGTTTTTT. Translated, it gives CASSAGLINTGELFF.

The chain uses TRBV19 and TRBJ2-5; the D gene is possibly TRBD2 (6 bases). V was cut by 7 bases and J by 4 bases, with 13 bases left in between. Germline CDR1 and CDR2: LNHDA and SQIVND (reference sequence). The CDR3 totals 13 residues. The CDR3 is CASKEGSRETQYF. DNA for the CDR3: TGTGCCAGTAAGGAGGGGTCTCGAGAGACCCAGTACTTC.

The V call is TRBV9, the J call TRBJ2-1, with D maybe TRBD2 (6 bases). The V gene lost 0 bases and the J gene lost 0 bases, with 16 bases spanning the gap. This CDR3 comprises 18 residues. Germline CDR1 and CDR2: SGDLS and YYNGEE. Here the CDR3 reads CASSVDISGGASYNEQFF. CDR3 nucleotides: TGTGCCAGCAGCGTAGATATTAGCGGCGGTGCCTCCTACAATGAGCAGTTCTTC. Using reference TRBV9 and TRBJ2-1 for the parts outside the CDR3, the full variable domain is DSGVTQTPKHLITATGQRVTLRCSPRSGDLSVYWYQQSLDQGLQFLIQYYNGEERAKGNILERFSAQQFPDLHSELNLSSLELGDSALYFCASSVDISGGASYNEQFFGPGTRLTVL.

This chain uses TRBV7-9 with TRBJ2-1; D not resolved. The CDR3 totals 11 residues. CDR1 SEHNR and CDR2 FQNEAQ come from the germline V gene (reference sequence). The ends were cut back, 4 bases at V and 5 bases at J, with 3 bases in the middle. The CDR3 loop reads CASSSDNEQFF. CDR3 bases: TGTGCCAGCAGCTCGGACAATGAGCAGTTCTTC.

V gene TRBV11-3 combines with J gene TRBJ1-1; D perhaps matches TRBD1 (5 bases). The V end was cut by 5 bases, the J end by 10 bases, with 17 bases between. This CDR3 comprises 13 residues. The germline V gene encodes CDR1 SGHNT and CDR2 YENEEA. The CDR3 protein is CASSPATGSPAFF. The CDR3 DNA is TGTGCCAGCAGCCCAGCAACAGGTAGCCCAGCTTTCTTT.

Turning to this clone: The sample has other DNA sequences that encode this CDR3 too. CDR3 loop: CASSPGTGYGYTF. In DNA, the CDR3 is TGTGCCAGCAGTCCCGGGACAGGCTATGGCTACACCTTC. The chain uses TRBV27 and TRBJ1-2; 8 bases agree with TRBD1. Germline CDR1 reads MNHEY; CDR2 reads SMNVEV (reference sequence). CDR3 length equals 13 residues. Trimming took 5 bases from V and 4 from J; bases not matched to a gene: 3.

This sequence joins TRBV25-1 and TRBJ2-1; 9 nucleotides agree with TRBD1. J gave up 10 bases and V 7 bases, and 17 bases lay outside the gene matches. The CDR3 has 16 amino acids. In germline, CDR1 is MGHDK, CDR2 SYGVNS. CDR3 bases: TGTGCCAGCACAGGGGGTCAGGGGGACAGGGTATGGGAGCAGTTCTTC. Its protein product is CASTGGQGDRVWEQFF.

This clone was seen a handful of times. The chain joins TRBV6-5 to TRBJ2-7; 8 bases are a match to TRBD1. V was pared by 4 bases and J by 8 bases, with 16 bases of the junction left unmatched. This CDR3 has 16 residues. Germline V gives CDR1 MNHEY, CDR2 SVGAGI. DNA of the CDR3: TGTGCCAGCAGTTCTCAGCCCCTCGACAGGGGCCACCAGCAGTACTTC. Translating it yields CASSSQPLDRGHQQYF.

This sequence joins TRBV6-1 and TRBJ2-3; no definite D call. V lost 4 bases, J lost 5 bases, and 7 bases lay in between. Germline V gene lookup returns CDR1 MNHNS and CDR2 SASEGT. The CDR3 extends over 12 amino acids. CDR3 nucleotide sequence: TGTGCCAGCAGTGCCTTCAGAGATACGCAGTATTTT. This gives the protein CASSAFRDTQYF.

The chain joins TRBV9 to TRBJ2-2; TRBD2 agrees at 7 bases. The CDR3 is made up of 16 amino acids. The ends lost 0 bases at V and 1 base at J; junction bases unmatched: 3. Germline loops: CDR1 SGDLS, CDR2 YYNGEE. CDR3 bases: TGTGCCAGCAGCGTAGCGGGGGGTGTGAACACCGGGGAGCTGTTTTTT. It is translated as CASSVAGGVNTGELFF.

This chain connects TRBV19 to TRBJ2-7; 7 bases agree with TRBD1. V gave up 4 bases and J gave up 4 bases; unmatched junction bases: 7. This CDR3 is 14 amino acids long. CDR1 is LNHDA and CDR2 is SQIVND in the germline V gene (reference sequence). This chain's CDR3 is CASSTRQGMYEQYF. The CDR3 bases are TGTGCCAGTAGTACCCGACAGGGAATGTACGAGCAGTACTTC.

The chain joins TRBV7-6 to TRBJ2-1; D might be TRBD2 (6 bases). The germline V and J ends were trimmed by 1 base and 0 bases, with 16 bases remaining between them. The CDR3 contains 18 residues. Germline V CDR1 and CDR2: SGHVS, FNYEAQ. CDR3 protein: CASSLEAGGPDSYNEQFF. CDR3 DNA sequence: TGTGCCAGCAGCTTAGAAGCGGGCGGCCCGGACTCCTACAATGAGCAGTTCTTC.

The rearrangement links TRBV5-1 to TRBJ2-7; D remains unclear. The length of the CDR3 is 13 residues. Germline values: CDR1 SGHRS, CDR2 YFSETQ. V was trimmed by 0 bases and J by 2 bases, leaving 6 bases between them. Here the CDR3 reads CASSLDGAYEQYF. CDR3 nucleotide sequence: TGCGCCAGCAGCTTGGACGGAGCCTACGAGCAGTACTTC.